This TCR beta chain was obtained from a study of blood T cells in healthy people across ages. Study results and limitations: TCR beta diversity, measured per million T cells, fell in a roughly linear way with age.

Sample-barcoded 5' priming and a J-beta primer mix drove a second PCR of 7 to 11 cycles. MiXCR was run by TCRdb on the 5' RACE reads, yielding one entry per CDR3 protein. The profile shows 700,000 to 850,000 distinct CDR3 sequences, roughly 34% of them singletons. J gave up 8 bases and V 4 bases, and 16 bases lay outside the gene matches. The CDR3 has 17 amino acids. Germline V lookup: CDR1 SGDLS, CDR2 YYNGEE. This clonotype occurred a few times. Its antigen is not known. This sequence joins TRBV9 and TRBJ2-1, with TRBD2 identical over 9 bases. This TCR was sampled from a man aged 18 to 30 in good health. The sequencing input was blood. This CDR3 is CASSLGTSPPQTHEQFF. As DNA, the CDR3 is TGTGCCAGCAGCCTAGGGACTAGCCCCCCACAGACTCATGAGCAGTTCTTC.